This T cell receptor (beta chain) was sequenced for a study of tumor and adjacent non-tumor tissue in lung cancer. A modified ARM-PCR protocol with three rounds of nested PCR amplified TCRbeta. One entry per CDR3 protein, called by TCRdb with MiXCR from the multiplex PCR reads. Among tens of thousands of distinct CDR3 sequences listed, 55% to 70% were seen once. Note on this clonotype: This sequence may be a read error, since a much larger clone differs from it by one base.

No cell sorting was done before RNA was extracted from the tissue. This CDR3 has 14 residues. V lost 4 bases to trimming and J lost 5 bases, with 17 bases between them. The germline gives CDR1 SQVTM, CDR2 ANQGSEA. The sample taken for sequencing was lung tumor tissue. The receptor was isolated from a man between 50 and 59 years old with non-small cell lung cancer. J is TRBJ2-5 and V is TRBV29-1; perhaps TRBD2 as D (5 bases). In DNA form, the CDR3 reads TGCAGCGTTGGGGTTAGCGTGAGGAGGGAGACCCAGTACTTC. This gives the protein CSVGVSVRRETQYF.